This TCR beta chain was observed in a study of blood T cell repertoires in COVID-19. Whole-study context: The study drew acute and convalescent COVID-19 samples from the United States, Italy and Spain.

Authors' methods: Estimates of nucleated cell counts were drawn from the amplification of reference gene primers. Clones were read by immunoSEQ multiplex PCR, and TCRdb kept only the in-frame ones, dropping some. V, J and clone size are those of that table, while D and trimming were read from the DNA. This sample has around 110,000 clones; around 80% occur once, and the top ten carry around 0.77%. This CDR3 has 15 residues. With 2 bases removed from V and 2 bases from J, the gap between germline ends came to 13 bases. Germline CDR1 reads SGHDT; CDR2 reads YYEEEE. Sequenced material: peripheral blood. This sequence joins TRBV5-6 and TRBJ1-1, with D perhaps matching TRBD1 (6 bases). The TCR comes from a woman aged 70-85 years with acute or convalescent COVID-19. CDR3 sequence (DNA): TGTGCCAGCAGCTTAACCCACAGGGCCAACACTGAAGCTTTCTTT. This translates into CASSLTHRANTEAFF.